This TCR beta chain derives from a study of T cell clones after liver transplantation. At the level of the study: Tolerance: complete withdrawal held at least one year, liver enzymes staying within twice normal.

For this clone: As yet, its antigen is unknown.

Clones were read by immunoSEQ multiplex PCR, and TCRdb kept only the in-frame ones, dropping some. This table holds tens of thousands of clones, about 86% found once. Study-wide results and limits: The donor-reactive repertoire was only partly measurable in a couple of subjects, lacking donor cells. Migration into the graft, not deletion, may explain lost graft donor-reactive T cells.

The sequencing here drew on CD8+ T cells from blood, taken 12 months after liver transplant. This sequence was found in a human patient who received a liver transplant. Some T cells may be graft donor cells.

As DNA, the CDR3 is TGTGCCAGTCATACAGGGTACGGCAATCAGCCCCAGCATTTT. It encodes CASHTGYGNQPQHF. This rearrangement joins TRBV19 to TRBJ1-5; possible D gene TRBD1, 6 bases. In germline, CDR1 is LNHDA, CDR2 SQIVND (reference sequence). This CDR3 contains 14 residues. V dropped 8 bases and J dropped 2 bases, with 13 bases sitting between them. Full variable domain (missing parts from reference TRBV19 and TRBJ1-5): DGGITQSPKYLFRKEGQNVTLSCEQNLNHDAMYWYRQDPGQGLRLIYYSQIVNDFQKGDIAEGYSVSREKKESFPLTVTSAQKNPTAFYLCASHTGYGNQPQHFGDGTRLSIL.